The clone carrying this T cell receptor (beta chain) has more than one count but fewer than ten. Its antigen is as yet unknown. One entry per CDR3 protein results from TCRdb running MiXCR on the reads. The sample lists about 400,000 distinct CDR3 sequences, roughly 34% seen once, with about 14% in the top ten. V was pared by 0 bases and J by 4 bases, with 10 bases between. Looked up from germline, CDR1 is SGHTA and CDR2 is FQGNSA. This CDR3 has 16 amino acids. This sample is part of a study of T cell repertoires in cytomegalovirus infection. Study context: Public TCR beta signatures were indicative of both CMV infection and a matching HLA type.

Study-wide results and caveats: Summed public TCR beta family frequency identified CMV carriers bearing the relevant HLA. Dominating the ex vivo response were TCR beta clonotypes that were CMV-specific and HLA-C-restricted.

The sequencing used cultured PBMCs, collected from culture after CMV antigen stimulation. V and J are TRBV7-2 and TRBJ2-6, with D unclear. The TCR sequence derives from a human donor in good health (CMV status not recorded). Some clones in this sample may be carry-over from other donors' samples. The CDR3 region is CASSLAMATGANVLTF. CDR3 nucleotide sequence: TGTGCCAGCAGCTTAGCGATGGCAACGGGGGCCAACGTCCTGACTTTC.